These 5 T cell receptor beta chains share one sample of origin, sequenced in a study of cytomegalovirus exposure and HLA in healthy donors. A multiplex PCR was run with 60 Vbeta primers and 13 Jbeta primers. The assay was immunoSEQ multiplex PCR, and TCRdb's table has in-frame clones only and misses some. The sample carries about 100,000 clones, roughly 78% recorded once. Source material: PBMCs. These receptors all come from a woman aged 40 to 49 in good health and CMV-seronegative.

V and J are TRBV6-1 and TRBJ1-2; D perhaps matches TRBD1 (5 bases). This CDR3 has 15 residues. The ends were cut back, 5 bases at V and 3 bases at J, with 16 bases in the middle. Looked up from germline, CDR1 is MNHNS and CDR2 is SASEGT. The CDR3 loop reads CASSLMSRVDYGYTF. The DNA of the CDR3 is TGTGCCAGCAGTCTCATGAGCAGGGTCGACTATGGCTACACCTTC.

The gene calls are TRBV28 and TRBJ2-7; D is unclear. V was cut by 8 bases and J by 2 bases, with 13 bases left in between. This CDR3 has 13 residues. CDR1 is MDHEN, CDR2 SYDVKM, per germline. The CDR3: CASLTTTPYEQYF. The CDR3, as DNA: TGTGCCAGCCTCACCACCACTCCCTACGAGCAGTACTTC.

The chain joins TRBV10-3 to TRBJ1-1; D remains unclear. The CDR3 has 12 residues. Trimming pared 1 base from V and 10 bases from J, leaving 10 bases between. The germline V gene has CDR1 ENHRY and CDR2 SYGVKD. CDR3 bases: TGTGCCATCAGTGAGTATTCTGGGCGAGCTTTCTTT. As protein: CAISEYSGRAFF.

The rearrangement joins TRBV5-4 to TRBJ2-1; 9 bases are shared with TRBD2. Germline-derived CDR1 and CDR2 are SGHNT and YYREEE (reference sequence). Trimming took 4 bases from V and 9 from J; bases not matched to a gene: 2. The CDR3 loop spans 12 amino acids. The CDR3 reads CASSPLAGEQFF. In nucleotides, the CDR3 is TGTGCCAGCAGCCCACTAGCGGGTGAGCAGTTCTTC.

The rearrangement links TRBV7-9 to TRBJ2-1; D not resolved. Per germline, CDR1 SEHNR and CDR2 FQNEAQ (reference sequence). The CDR3 consists of 15 residues. Trimming removed 5 bases at V and 0 bases at J, with 11 bases between. In nucleotides, the CDR3 is TGTGCCAGCAGCCCCACTGCTAGCTCCTACAATGAGCAGTTCTTC. Amino acids: CASSPTASSYNEQFF.